These 5 T cell receptor beta chains came from one sample sequenced in a study of T cells after yellow fever vaccination. TCRdb fed the 5' RACE reads into MiXCR, producing one record per CDR3 protein. This table holds some 240,000 distinct CDR3 sequences, approximately 5.2% found once. Sequenced here: CD4+ T cells sorted from PBMCs, sampled on the day of the yellow fever booster vaccination. The receptors originated from a man in his late teens or twenties who received the YFV17D yellow fever vaccine.

This chain uses TRBV4-2 with TRBJ2-7; the D is unclear. This CDR3 spans 14 amino acids. The V gene lost 1 base and the J gene lost 2 bases, with 9 bases spanning the gap. Germline CDR1 LGHNA, CDR2 YNFKEQ. The CDR3 region is CASSQGRETYEQYF. CDR3 DNA: TGTGCCAGCAGCCAAGGTAGGGAAACCTACGAGCAGTACTTC.

This chain joins TRBV5-1 and TRBJ2-4; D perhaps matches TRBD1 (6 bases). The CDR3 spans 15 residues. V lost 2 bases and J lost 8, with 17 bases in between. CDR1 is SGHRS and CDR2 is YFSETQ in the germline V gene. CDR3 bases: TGCGCCAGCAGCTTACAGCCCGGGACAAGGGACATTCAGTACTTC. Amino acids: CASSLQPGTRDIQYF.

This clonotype has a count of ten or more. This sequence joins TRBV6-5 and TRBJ1-5, with a tentative D call TRBD1 (6 bases). The germline V and J ends were trimmed by 0 bases and 7 bases, with 10 bases remaining between them. The CDR3 extends over 14 amino acids. CDR1 is MNHEY, CDR2 SVGAGI, per germline. CDR3 protein: CASSYSYGGQPQHF. CDR3 DNA: TGTGCCAGCAGTTACTCGTACGGGGGCCAGCCCCAGCATTTT.

This clonotype has a handful of counts. The V call is TRBV18, the J call TRBJ1-1; the D gene is possibly TRBD1 (5 bases). Germline V gene data show CDR1 as KGHSH and CDR2 as LQKENI. The V end lost 6 bases, the J end lost 1 base, and 12 bases lay between the germline ends. The CDR3 spans 14 residues. CDR3 coding DNA: TGTGCCAGCTCTAGACAGACACAGAACACTGAAGCTTTCTTT. Protein sequence: CASSRQTQNTEAFF.

This clonotype was seen repeatedly, ten times or more. This chain uses TRBV25-1 with TRBJ1-6; tentatively, D is TRBD1 (5 bases). The V and J ends lost 4 bases and 0 bases respectively, with 10 bases between them. Looked up from germline, CDR1 is MGHDK and CDR2 is SYGVNS. The CDR3 has 16 amino acids. DNA for the CDR3: TGTGCCAGCAGTGGCCCAGGGAGCTCCTATAATTCACCCCTCCACTTT. The encoded protein is CASSGPGSSYNSPLHF.